The 24 T cell receptor beta chains below were found in one sample sequenced in a study of beta chain features in type 1 diabetes listed by TCRdb under 2018. Library preparation employed the immunoSEQ multiplex PCR assay. The entire amount of isolated RNA was reverse transcribed using the High Capacity cDNA Reverse Transcription Kit, so the sequenced TCRB transcripts were expressed ones. TCRdb re-hosts the immuneACCESS table, in-frame sequences only. Its copies lack some clones; in the studies checked, an unresolved V gene accounts for under half of them, and the cause for the rest is not known. The sample contains under 300,000 clones, 27% of them found a single time. The top ten clonotypes cover about 3.9% of the sample. Sequenced sample: central memory CD4+ T cells from blood. The origin of the receptors is a man aged 25-45 years in good health.

The chain uses TRBV27 and TRBJ2-1; 12 bases line up with TRBD2. The CDR3 consists of 16 residues. Germline V CDR1 and CDR2: MNHEY, SMNVEV (reference sequence). V was clipped by 6 bases and J by 4 bases; unmatched bases: 7. This CDR3 is CASRPLGLAGYNEQFF. The CDR3 bases are TGTGCCAGCAGACCCCTGGGACTAGCGGGTTACAATGAGCAGTTCTTC.

J is TRBJ2-7 and V is TRBV18; 14 nucleotides line up with TRBD2. The V gene's germline CDR1 is KGHSH and CDR2 LQKENI. CDR3 length: 18 residues. After removal of 2 bases from V and 2 bases from J, the junction contained 8 bases not matched to a gene. The CDR3 DNA sequence: TGTGCCAGCTCACCATACGGAGGGACTAGCGGGAGTGCCTACGAGCAGTACTTC. It specifies CASSPYGGTSGSAYEQYF.

This clone came up many times. The J gene is TRBJ1-2, the V gene TRBV5-1, with TRBD1 matching 8 bases. Germline V lookup: CDR1 SGHRS, CDR2 YFSETQ. CDR3 length: 15 amino acids. V trimming: 3 bases; J trimming: 4 bases; junction bases outside the gene matches: 8. In DNA, the CDR3 is TGCGCCAGCAGCTCCGGGACAGGCGTTCTCTATGGCTACACCTTC. This sequence encodes CASSSGTGVLYGYTF.

The rearrangement joins TRBV15 to TRBJ2-7; possible D gene TRBD1, 5 bases. CDR1 and CDR2 from the germline V gene are LNHNV and YYDKDF (reference sequence). V lost 5 bases, J lost 8 bases, and 16 bases lay in between. CDR3 length: 13 residues. In nucleotides, the CDR3 is TGTGCCACCAGCGACCAGGGCTTGGTACAGCAGTACTTC. It yields the protein CATSDQGLVQQYF.

This clone was picked up a small number of times. The J gene is TRBJ2-6, the V gene TRBV30; no definite D call. The CDR3 has 13 amino acids. In germline, CDR1 is GTSNPN, CDR2 SVGIG (reference sequence). V was pared by 0 bases and J by 7 bases, with 7 bases between. The CDR3 DNA sequence: TGTGCCTGGAGTGTTGGAGAAGCCAACGTCCTGACTTTC. This translates into CAWSVGEANVLTF. Based on the CDR3 plus reference TRBV30 and TRBJ2-6, the full variable domain is SQTIHQWPATLVQPVGSPLSLECTVEGTSNPNLYWYRQAAGRGLQLLFYSVGIGQISSEVPQNLSASRPQDRQFILSSKKLLLSDSGFYLCAWSVGEANVLTFGAGSRLTVL.

In this sample, this clone turned up a few times. This may be a read error, as it is one base from a much larger clone. The V gene is TRBV30, the J gene TRBJ2-2; weak D call: TRBD2 (5 bases). The V gene's germline CDR1 is GTSNPN and CDR2 SVGIG (reference sequence). The CDR3 is 13 amino acids. This CDR3 is CAWSYAGTGELLF. Here the CDR3 DNA reads TGTGCCTGGAGTTATGCGGGCACCGGGGAGCTGCTTTTT.

The chain uses TRBV7-2 and TRBJ1-5, with 8 bases lining up with TRBD1. J lost 8 bases, V lost 4 bases, and 10 bases had no gene match. The CDR3 runs to 15 residues. Per the germline V gene, CDR1 is SGHTA and CDR2 is FQGNSA. This CDR3 reads CASSSADRGNKPQHF. DNA for the CDR3: TGTGCCAGCAGCTCGGCCGACAGGGGTAATAAGCCCCAGCATTTT. The full variable domain, its missing parts supplied by reference TRBV7-2 and TRBJ1-5, is GAGVSQSPSNKVTEKGKDVELRCDPISGHTALYWYRQSLGQGLEFLIYFQGNSAPDKSGLPSDRFSAERTGGSVSTLTIQRTQQEDSAVYLCASSSADRGNKPQHFGDGTRLSIL.

The V gene is TRBV28, the J gene TRBJ2-3; D gene unclear. The CDR3 totals 13 residues. Trimming left V 6 bases short and J 3 bases short, with 10 bases between. Germline V gene lookup returns CDR1 MDHEN and CDR2 SYDVKM. This CDR3 is CASSSPLTDTQYF. The DNA of the CDR3 is TGTGCCAGCAGCTCCCCCTTAACAGATACGCAGTATTTT.

V is TRBV4-3 and J is TRBJ1-2, with D possibly matching TRBD1 (5 bases). Germline CDR1 and CDR2: LGHNA and YSLEER. The CDR3 has 13 amino acids. V lost 3 bases and J 2 bases, leaving 7 bases between the germline ends. CDR3 residues: CASSQDKNYGYTF. DNA of the CDR3: TGCGCCAGCAGCCAGGACAAGAACTATGGCTACACCTTC.

This clone occurred a few times. V is TRBV7-8 and J is TRBJ2-7; D is ambiguous. CDR1 and CDR2 from the germline V gene are SGHVS and FQNEAQ. With 5 bases removed from V and 3 bases from J, the gap between germline ends came to 11 bases. This CDR3 has 13 amino acids. The CDR3 loop is CASSPLPLYEQYF. The CDR3 DNA is TGTGCCAGCAGCCCACTCCCCCTCTACGAGCAGTACTTC.

Comments on this clone: The same CDR3 also results from other DNA sequences found in this sample. The V gene is TRBV7-9, the J gene TRBJ2-2; 7 nucleotides match TRBD1. In germline, CDR1 is SEHNR, CDR2 FQNEAQ (reference sequence). After removal of 4 bases from V and 0 bases from J, the junction contained 2 bases not matched to a gene. This CDR3 region has 15 residues. In nucleotides, the CDR3 is TGTGCCAGCAGCTCGGGACAGTCGAACACCGGGGAGCTGTTTTTT. Its translation is CASSSGQSNTGELFF.

J is TRBJ2-3 and V is TRBV10-3; 8 positions match TRBD2. The J segment lost 0 bases and the V segment lost 2 bases, leaving 4 bases of the junction unmatched. Germline CDR1 ENHRY, CDR2 SYGVKD. The CDR3 covers 16 residues. The CDR3 DNA follows: TGTGCCATCAGTGAGACGTCGGGGGGGAGCACAGATACGCAGTATTTT. As protein: CAISETSGGSTDTQYF.

This clone was counted between two and nine times. The chain is built from TRBV5-1 and TRBJ2-7, with 9 nucleotides matching TRBD2. CDR1 and CDR2 (germline): SGHRS, YFSETQ. The CDR3 length is 15 residues. Trimming took 7 bases from V and 1 from J; bases not matched to a gene: 9. The CDR3 nucleotides are TGCGCCAGCGGAATCGCTAGCGGGGCATCCTACGAGCAGTACTTC. It translates to CASGIASGASYEQYF.

This clone was counted ten times or more. The chain recombines TRBV12-5 with TRBJ2-1; D is perhaps TRBD1 or TRBD2 (7 bases each). The CDR3 spans 16 residues. CDR1 LGHNT and CDR2 FRNRAP come from the germline V gene. The germline V and J ends were trimmed by 4 bases and 0 bases, with 13 bases remaining between them. The CDR3 here is CASGSRGDSSYNEQFF. CDR3 nucleotide sequence: TGTGCTAGTGGTTCCCGGGGGGACAGCTCCTACAATGAGCAGTTCTTC.

The rearrangement links TRBV29-1 to TRBJ1-1; the D gene is possibly TRBD1 (5 bases). V was shortened by 5 bases and J by 3 bases, with 10 bases between the two germline ends. CDR3 length: 12 residues. Germline V lookup: CDR1 SQVTM, CDR2 ANQGSEA. For the CDR3, the DNA is TGCAGCGTTATCCGGGGGGACACTGAAGCTTTCTTT. This sequence encodes CSVIRGDTEAFF. The full variable domain, with the rest looked up from reference TRBV29-1 and TRBJ1-1, is SAVISQKPSRDICQRGTSLTIQCQVDSQVTMMFWYRQQPGQSLTLIATANQGSEATYESGFVIDKFPISRPNLTFSTLTVSNMSPEDSSIYLCSVIRGDTEAFFGQGTRLTVV.

A note on this clone: The junction shows a germline mismatch at one end, possibly a read error. This chain connects TRBV4-3 to TRBJ2-1; 11 positions agree with TRBD2. Looked up from germline, CDR1 is LGHNA and CDR2 is YSLEER. CDR3 length: 15 amino acids. In DNA, the CDR3 is TGCGCCAGCAGCCAAGAGGGCCTAGCGGGAGGAAGGGCGGTCTTC. Its protein is CASSQEGLAGGRAVF.

The chain employs TRBV30 and TRBJ2-7; D may be TRBD1 or TRBD2 (5 bases each). V was trimmed by 5 bases and J by 6 bases, leaving 14 bases between them. CDR3 size: 12 residues. The germline gives CDR1 GTSNPN, CDR2 SVGIG (reference sequence). As DNA, the CDR3 is TGTGCCTGGGCCGAGGGGTGGGCCGAGCAGTACTTC. Encoded protein: CAWAEGWAEQYF.

This clone turned up a few times. The gene calls are TRBV30 and TRBJ1-1; D not certain. This CDR3 is 13 amino acids long. From germline, CDR1 is GTSNPN and CDR2 SVGIG (reference sequence). V shed 4 bases and J shed 4 bases, with 13 bases lying between them. CDR3 residues: CAWITLRSTEAFF. DNA for the CDR3: TGTGCCTGGATCACCCTAAGGAGCACTGAAGCTTTCTTT. Supplemented by reference TRBV30 and TRBJ1-1, the full variable domain reads SQTIHQWPATLVQPVGSPLSLECTVEGTSNPNLYWYRQAAGRGLQLLFYSVGIGQISSEVPQNLSASRPQDRQFILSSKKLLLSDSGFYLCAWITLRSTEAFFGQGTRLTVV.

This clone was counted between two and nine times. CDR3 bases: TGTGCCAGCAGTGAAGTGCGACAGGTCGGACAAGAGACCCAGTACTTC. This sequence encodes CASSEVRQVGQETQYF. The rearrangement links TRBV2 to TRBJ2-5; perhaps TRBD1 as D (6 bases). V was clipped by 1 base and J by 2 bases, with 14 bases between them. CDR3 length: 16 amino acids. From germline, CDR1 is SNHLY and CDR2 FYNNEI.

This clone was detected once. The chain carries TRBV18 and TRBJ1-5; 7 bases line up with TRBD1. V shed 0 bases, J shed 6 bases, and the junction held 5 bases outside the gene matches. The germline V gene has CDR1 KGHSH and CDR2 LQKENI. CDR3 length: 15 amino acids. The CDR3 spells CASSPPQGQGQPQHF. CDR3 bases: TGTGCCAGCTCACCACCACAGGGGCAGGGTCAGCCCCAGCATTTT.

This clone occurred a few times. The chain recombines TRBV28 with TRBJ2-3, with a tentative D call TRBD1 (7 bases). This CDR3 comprises 16 residues. CDR1 is MDHEN and CDR2 is SYDVKM in the germline V gene. Between the trimmed V and J ends, which lost 6 bases and 3 bases, there was a span of 19 bases. CDR3 DNA: TGTGCCAGCAGACGACAGGGCCAGCGGGCTACAGATACGCAGTATTTT. It codes for CASRRQGQRATDTQYF.

This chain joins TRBV18 and TRBJ2-7; possible D gene TRBD1, 5 bases. The germline V gene encodes CDR1 KGHSH and CDR2 LQKENI. CDR3 length equals 14 residues. Trimming took 4 bases from V and 4 from J, leaving 14 bases between them. The CDR3 DNA follows: TGTGCCAGCTCACGGACGGACACGGCATACGAGCAGTACTTC. Translating gives CASSRTDTAYEQYF.

This clone was recorded a few times. The chain links TRBV30 to TRBJ2-1; D is unresolved. This CDR3 region has 12 residues. The germline gives CDR1 GTSNPN, CDR2 SVGIG (reference sequence). V lost 5 bases and J lost 6, with 11 bases in between. The CDR3 sequence is CAWGQEINEQFF. The CDR3 nucleotides are TGTGCCTGGGGCCAGGAGATCAATGAGCAGTTCTTC.

This clone has a handful of counts. The chain couples TRBV6-5 to TRBJ2-1, with 8 positions matching TRBD2. V shed 8 bases and J 10 bases; nucleotides not matched to a gene: 7. In germline, CDR1 is MNHEY, CDR2 SVGAGI. CDR3 length: 12 amino acids. CDR3 nucleotide sequence: TGTGCCAGCGCGCGGGGGGCGGAAGAGCAGTTCTTC. Amino acid sequence: CASARGAEEQFF.